This T cell receptor (beta chain) derives from a study of somatic mutations in cytotoxic T cells in rheumatoid arthritis. Study context: Patient blood (roughly 30 ml EDTA) was drawn right after diagnosis, before any treatment. Sorting by flow gave nearly 100% purity for some V beta antibody-stained T-cell populations, including V beta1+ cells sequenced for TCRB.

Only in-frame clones appear in the TCRdb table, and some are missing; sequencing was by immunoSEQ multiplex PCR. This table holds around 15,000 clones, around 78% found once. The germline V gene has CDR1 SGDLS and CDR2 YYNGEE. Losses at the gene ends were 3 bases for V and 6 bases for J; bases not matched to a gene: 12. This CDR3 has 17 amino acids. The genes are TRBV9 and TRBJ2-7; 13 positions agree with TRBD2. The origin of this receptor is an adult with rheumatoid arthritis. The specimen was CD8+ T cells sorted from blood. CDR3 in DNA: TGTGCCAGCAGCGCCAAAAGCGGACTAGCGGGAGACTCCGAGCAGTACTTC. Encoded protein: CASSAKSGLAGDSEQYF.